This T cell receptor (beta chain) was sequenced during a study of Ad26.COV2.S vaccination and SARS-CoV-2 variants. Overall study: The Ad26.COV2.S arm of the COV1001 trial was where the donor was placed. Into the muscle, Ad26.COV2.S was dosed once or twice, 56 days apart.

Germline loops: CDR1 SGHTA, CDR2 FQGTGA. V gave up 4 bases and J gave up 0 bases, with 12 bases separating them. CDR3 length: 15 amino acids. TCRdb's table, derived via immunoSEQ multiplex PCR, lists solely in-frame clones and lacks some. The sample records 380,000 or so clones, 88% being singletons. Regarding treatment: roughly 18 received Ad26.COV2.S at low or high dose, single or two shots; 5 received placebo; per-sample allocation not given. Sampling was done on day 63 after the first vaccine or placebo injection. The sequence was collected from a person between 18 and 65 years old who received the Ad26.COV2.S COVID-19 vaccine or a placebo. The starting material was peripheral blood, obtained in a trial of Ad26.COV2.S vaccine versus placebo. The V and J genes are TRBV7-3 and TRBJ1-1, with D possibly TRBD1 on 5 matching bases. This CDR3 is CASSSQVGVNTEAFF. In nucleotides, the CDR3 is TGTGCCAGCAGCTCCCAAGTGGGGGTGAACACTGAAGCTTTCTTT.